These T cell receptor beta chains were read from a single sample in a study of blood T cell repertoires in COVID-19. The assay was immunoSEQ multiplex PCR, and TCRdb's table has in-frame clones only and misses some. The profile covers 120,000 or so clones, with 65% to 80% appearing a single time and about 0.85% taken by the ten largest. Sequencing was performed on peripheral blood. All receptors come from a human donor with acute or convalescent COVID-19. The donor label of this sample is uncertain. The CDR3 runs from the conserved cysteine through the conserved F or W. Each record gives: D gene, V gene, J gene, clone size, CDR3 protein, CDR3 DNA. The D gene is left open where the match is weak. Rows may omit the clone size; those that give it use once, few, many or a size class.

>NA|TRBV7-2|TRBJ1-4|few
CASSFTGNNEKLFF
TGTGCCAGCAGCTTCACGGGTAATAATGAAAAACTGTTTTTT
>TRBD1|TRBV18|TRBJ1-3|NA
CASSPQTGGSGNTIYF
TGTGCCAGCTCACCACAAACAGGGGGCTCTGGAAACACCATATATTTT
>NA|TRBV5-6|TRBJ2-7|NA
CASSLSVNYRDTYEQYF
TGTGCCAGCAGCTTGTCAGTCAATTACAGGGACACCTACGAGCAGTACTTC
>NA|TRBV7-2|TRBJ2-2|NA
CASSSPRGRLNTGELFF
TGTGCCAGCAGCTCTCCTCGCGGGCGCTTGAACACCGGGGAGCTGTTTTTT
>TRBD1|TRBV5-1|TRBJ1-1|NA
CASTARGLGTEAFF
TGCGCCAGCACCGCGAGGGGGCTTGGCACTGAAGCTTTCTTT
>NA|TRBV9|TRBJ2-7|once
CASSPGGASYEQYF
TGTGCCAGCAGCCCCGGAGGGGCTTCCTACGAGCAGTACTTC
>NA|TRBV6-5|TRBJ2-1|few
CASSRGPNEQFF
TGTGCCAGCTCGCGGGGCCCCAATGAGCAGTTCTTC
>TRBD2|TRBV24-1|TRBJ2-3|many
CATSDRGGRDTQYF
TGTGCCACCAGTGACCGCGGGGGTCGGGATACGCAGTATTTT
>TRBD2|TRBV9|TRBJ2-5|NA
CASSEGSGVETQYF
TGTGCCAGCAGCGAGGGTAGCGGGGTGGAGACCCAGTACTTC
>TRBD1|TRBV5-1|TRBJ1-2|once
CASSPGQGRLNYGYTF
TGCGCCAGCAGCCCGGGACAGGGGCGACTTAACTATGGCTACACCTTC
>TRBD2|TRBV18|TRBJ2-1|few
CASSQDFGTSYNEQFF
TGTGCCAGCTCACAAGACTTCGGGACTAGCTACAATGAGCAGTTCTTC
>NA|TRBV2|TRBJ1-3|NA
CASSPQGPGNTIYF
TGTGCCAGCAGCCCTCAGGGTCCTGGAAACACCATATATTTT
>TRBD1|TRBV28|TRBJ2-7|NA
CASSTEDRVAYLSYEQYF
TGTGCCAGCAGTACTGAGGACAGGGTAGCCTACCTCTCCTACGAGCAGTACTTC
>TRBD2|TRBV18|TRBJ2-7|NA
CASSPGLAGTYEQYF
TGTGCCAGCTCCCCCGGACTAGCGGGGACCTACGAGCAGTACTTC
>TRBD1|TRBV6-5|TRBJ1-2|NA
CASIPVGGRISGYTF
TGTGCCAGCATCCCAGTAGGGGGCCGGATCTCTGGCTACACCTTC
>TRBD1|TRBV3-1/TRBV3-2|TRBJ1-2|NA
CASSQDRGQGGYTF
TGTGCCAGCAGCCAAGATAGGGGGCAGGGAGGCTACACCTTC
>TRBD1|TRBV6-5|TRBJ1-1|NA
CASSSDNRGDTEAFF
TGTGCCAGCAGTTCCGACAACAGGGGAGACACTGAAGCTTTCTTT
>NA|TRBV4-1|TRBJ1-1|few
CASSQLGATFF
TGCGCCAGCAGCCAGCTGGGGGCAACTTTCTTT
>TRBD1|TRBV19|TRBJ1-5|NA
CASSITGDQPQHF
TGTGCCAGTAGTATTACAGGGGATCAGCCCCAGCATTTT
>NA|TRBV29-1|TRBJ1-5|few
CSVTGGKQPQHF
TGCAGCGTCACGGGGGGGAAACAGCCCCAGCATTTT
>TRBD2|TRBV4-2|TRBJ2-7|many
CASSQDLLAGAYEQYF
TGTGCCAGCAGCCAAGATCTGCTAGCGGGAGCTTACGAGCAGTACTTC
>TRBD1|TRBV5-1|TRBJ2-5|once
CASSLNPGQQETQYF
TGCGCCAGCAGCTTAAACCCGGGACAGCAAGAGACCCAGTACTTC
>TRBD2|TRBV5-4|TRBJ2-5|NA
CASSGGSKRGGLETQYF
TGTGCCAGCAGCGGTGGGTCAAAGCGGGGGGGCCTGGAGACCCAGTACTTC
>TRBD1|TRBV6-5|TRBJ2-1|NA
CASSSRQGSGNEQFF
TGTGCCAGCAGCTCTCGACAGGGCAGTGGAAATGAGCAGTTCTTC
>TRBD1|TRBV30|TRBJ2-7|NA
CAWSLPGQVYEQYF
TGTGCCTGGAGCCTCCCGGGACAGGTTTACGAGCAGTACTTC
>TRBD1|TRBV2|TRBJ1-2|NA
CASIEDRNYGYTF
TGTGCCAGCATCGAGGACAGGAACTATGGCTACACCTTC